This T cell receptor beta chain was profiled in a study of T cells in Graves' hyperthyroidism and ophthalmopathy. Notes on the study in general: Blood also carried most thyroid clonotypes expanded above 0.001.

Amplification targeted TCR beta CDR3 regions from RNA transcripts. The HTBI set primed first-round TCR CDR3 RT-PCR. TCRdb used MiXCR to reprocess the multiplex PCR reads, holding one entry per CDR3 protein. The sample carries 250,000 or so distinct CDR3 sequences, 16% recorded once. This clonotype was found many times. As yet, its antigen is unknown. Given a much more abundant clone one base away, this may be a read error. Diagnostic assessment was based on clinical symptoms, serum thyroxine and TRAb, thyroid ultrasound and orbital computed tomography. PBMCs were sourced from less than 13 ml fresh peripheral blood. With 6 bases removed from V and 4 bases from J, the gap between germline ends came to 1 base. CDR1 is MDHEN and CDR2 is SYDVKM in the germline V gene. The CDR3 covers 10 residues.

The source is a woman younger than 30 with Graves' ophthalmopathy. The source material was blood. The rearrangement joins TRBV28 to TRBJ2-1; D uncertain. The CDR3 is CASRYNEQFF. CDR3 in DNA: TGTGCCAGCAGATACAATGAGCAGTTCTTC.